The 29 T cell receptor beta chains reported below all come from one sample, sequenced in a study of beta chain features in type 1 diabetes. Study-wide results and caveats: Across all four CD4+ subsets, people with type 1 diabetes showed modestly shorter TCRB CDR3s.

Expressed TCRB transcripts were sequenced, since all the RNA that had been isolated was reverse transcribed. Using immunoSEQ multiplex PCR, the repertoire was profiled, and TCRdb retains in-frame clones only, with some absent. The data show approximately 360,000 clones, around 13% seen once. No antigen is known for these receptors. Sequencing was done on a sample of naive CD4+ T cells from blood. Receptors originate from a young woman with type 1 diabetes.

The table lists this clone with a few counts. The rearrangement links TRBV18 to TRBJ2-7; D not certain. The CDR3 totals 12 residues. Germline lookup yields CDR1 KGHSH and CDR2 LQKENI. V shed 10 bases and J shed 0 bases, with 10 bases lying between them. The CDR3 sequence is CATNSPSYEQYF. The CDR3 DNA is TGTGCCACAAATTCCCCCTCCTACGAGCAGTACTTC.

This clone was counted only a few times. This chain joins TRBV7-9 and TRBJ1-1; D not certain. The germline CDR1 and CDR2 sequences are SEHNR and FQNEAQ (reference sequence). Between the trimmed V and J ends, which lost 5 bases and 7 bases, there was a span of 8 bases. This CDR3 has 11 amino acids. The CDR3 DNA reads as TGTGCCAGCAGCCGCCGGGGTGAAGCTTTCTTT. The encoded protein is CASSRRGEAFF.

Remarks on this clone: An end of the junction differs from the germline gene, which may be a read error. This CDR3 is also generated by other DNA sequences in the sample. V usage is TRBV5-6 and J usage is TRBJ2-4, with 10 positions matching TRBD1. The CDR3 loop spans 14 amino acids. The V gene's germline CDR1 is SGHDT and CDR2 YYEEEE. The CDR3 DNA follows: TGTGCCAGCAGTTTGGGACAGGGGATAGACATTCAGTACTTC. This encodes CASSLGQGIDIQYF.

This clone showed up just a few times. The chain links TRBV6-6 to TRBJ1-2, with 10 bases matching TRBD1. Trimming removed 6 bases from V and 6 bases from J; junction bases left unmatched: 7. CDR3 size: 14 residues. Germline-derived CDR1 and CDR2 are MNHNY and SVGAGI (reference sequence). The CDR3 spells CASRGTGAEDGYTF. CDR3 in DNA: TGTGCCAGCAGAGGGACAGGGGCTGAGGATGGCTACACCTTC.

The table lists this clone with a few counts. The rearrangement uses TRBV6-5 and TRBJ1-1; TRBD1 might be the D (5 bases). The CDR3 has 14 amino acids. Between the trimmed V and J ends, which lost 6 bases and 3 bases, there was a span of 14 bases. CDR1 and CDR2 from the germline V gene are MNHEY and SVGAGI. For the CDR3, the DNA is TGTGCCAGCAGACAAAGGGGTACGGACACTGAAGCTTTCTTT. This gives the protein CASRQRGTDTEAFF.

DNA for the CDR3: TGTGCCAGCAGCTCCTGGGACAGGGCGCCCTACGAGCAGTACTTC. Translation: CASSSWDRAPYEQYF. The chain employs TRBV7-9 and TRBJ2-7; 9 bases align to TRBD1. Trimming cost V 4 bases and J 2 bases; bases outside gene matches: 6. CDR3 length equals 15 residues. Germline V CDR1 and CDR2: SEHNR, FQNEAQ (reference sequence).

The rearrangement links TRBV7-3 to TRBJ2-3, with TRBD1 as a possible D gene (6 bases). Trimming took off 5 bases at V and 1 base at J, with 13 bases between the two ends. CDR1 is SGHTA and CDR2 is FQGTGA in the germline V gene. This CDR3 spans 15 amino acids. CDR3 in DNA: TGTGCCAGCAGCGCCCACAGGGACCGCACAGATACGCAGTATTTT. This gives the protein CASSAHRDRTDTQYF.

In DNA form, the CDR3 reads TGTGCCAGCAGCTTAATGGTTGGGCTAGCCTTAACCTACAATGAGCAGTTCTTC. Its protein is CASSLMVGLALTYNEQFF. J is TRBJ2-1 and V is TRBV7-9, with a tentative D call TRBD2 (5 bases). CDR3 length: 18 amino acids. Deletions cut 2 bases from V and 2 bases from J, with 19 bases between. Germline-derived CDR1 and CDR2 are SEHNR and FQNEAQ (reference sequence).

As for this clone: A read error may account for a junction end that differs from germline. The CDR3 region is CASSTGTGGHNEQFF. The CDR3 nucleotides read TGTGCTAGCAGCACCGGGACAGGGGGCCACAATGAGCAGTTCTTC. The chain employs TRBV7-7 and TRBJ2-1, with 12 positions matching TRBD1. The V gene's germline CDR1 is SSHAT and CDR2 FNYEAQ (reference sequence). CDR3 size: 15 residues.

V is TRBV2 and J is TRBJ1-1; D unclear. The germline V gene encodes CDR1 SNHLY and CDR2 FYNNEI. The CDR3 length is 11 residues. The V end was cut by 11 bases, the J end by 1 base, with 8 bases between. Written as DNA, the CDR3 is TGTGCCGGTCGAGGGAACACTGAAGCTTTCTTT. Amino acid sequence: CAGRGNTEAFF.

This clone has a handful of counts. The chain couples TRBV2 to TRBJ2-3; 8 bases map to TRBD2. Unmatched junction bases numbered 6, after V lost 8 bases and J lost 8 bases. CDR1 is SNHLY, CDR2 FYNNEI, per germline. The CDR3 runs 12 residues. In DNA, the CDR3 is TGTGCCAGCCCGGGGGGGCCGGTTACGCAGTATTTT. Translating it yields CASPGGPVTQYF.

The gene calls are TRBV12-5 and TRBJ2-1; a possible D gene is TRBD1 (6 bases). The ends were cut back, 2 bases at V and 7 bases at J, with 9 bases in the middle. CDR3 size: 13 residues. From germline, CDR1 is LGHNT and CDR2 FRNRAP. The CDR3 region has the DNA TGTGCTAGTGGTTTGTCAGGGGTAAATGAGCAGTTCTTC. Encoded protein: CASGLSGVNEQFF. The full variable domain, in which reference TRBV12-5 and TRBJ2-1 provide the parts outside the CDR3, is DARVTQTPRHKVTEMGQEVTMRCQPILGHNTVFWYRQTMMQGLELLAYFRNRAPLDDSGMPKDRFSAEMPDATLATLKIQPSEPRDSAVYFCASGLSGVNEQFFGPGTRLTVL.

The gene calls are TRBV19 and TRBJ2-7; a possible D gene is TRBD1 (6 bases). Germline values: CDR1 LNHDA, CDR2 SQIVND (reference sequence). This CDR3 is built from 13 residues. Between the trimmed V and J ends, which lost 3 bases and 3 bases, there was a span of 9 bases. CDR3 sequence: CASSIGTNYEQYF. CDR3 nucleotide sequence: TGTGCCAGTAGTATCGGGACAAACTACGAGCAGTACTTC.

This chain joins TRBV27 and TRBJ1-1; 8 bases are shared with TRBD1. The germline CDR1 and CDR2 sequences are MNHEY and SMNVEV (reference sequence). The length of the CDR3 is 17 residues. With V trimmed by 6 bases and J by 0 bases, 12 bases remained unmatched. Here the CDR3 DNA reads TGTGCCAGCAGCTGGTCGCAGGGGGCTCTTATGAACACTGAAGCTTTCTTT. Translation gives CASSWSQGALMNTEAFF.

The J gene is TRBJ2-7, the V gene TRBV2, with D possibly being TRBD2 (5 bases). This CDR3 has 13 residues. V was pared by 4 bases and J by 2 bases, with 9 bases between. CDR1 is SNHLY, CDR2 FYNNEI, per germline. The CDR3 nucleotides are TGTGCCAGCAGTGGCGGGCAGACCTACGAGCAGTACTTC. Translating gives CASSGGQTYEQYF.

This clone was observed a few times. The rearrangement joins TRBV5-1 to TRBJ2-7, with 7 bases aligning to TRBD1. The germline V gene encodes CDR1 SGHRS and CDR2 YFSETQ. The V and J ends lost 0 bases and 7 bases, in that order; junction bases with no gene match: 13. The CDR3 consists of 16 residues. CDR3 residues: CASSLGQGPSSREQYF. CDR3 sequence (DNA): TGCGCCAGCAGCTTGGGACAGGGCCCATCGTCTCGTGAGCAGTACTTC.

The chain has TRBV2 and TRBJ2-1, with 7 bases aligning to TRBD1. Trimming cost V 3 bases and J 6 bases; bases outside gene matches: 2. From germline, CDR1 is SNHLY and CDR2 FYNNEI. The CDR3 covers 13 residues. The CDR3 loop reads CASSEGTANEQFF. The CDR3 DNA follows: TGTGCCAGCAGTGAGGGGACAGCCAATGAGCAGTTCTTC.

The chain carries TRBV19 and TRBJ2-1; 9 nucleotides line up with TRBD2. The germline V gene encodes CDR1 LNHDA and CDR2 SQIVND (reference sequence). The CDR3 length is 19 residues. J lost 3 bases, V lost 1 base, and 13 bases had no gene match. The CDR3 sequence: CASSIGAPGGRALYNEQFF. For the CDR3, the DNA is TGTGCCAGTAGTATAGGGGCCCCCGGCGGGAGGGCCCTCTACAATGAGCAGTTCTTC.

V is TRBV29-1 and J is TRBJ2-2; 7 bases align to TRBD2. V dropped 4 bases and J dropped 3; count of bases not matched to a gene: 11. This CDR3 has 16 residues. The germline gives CDR1 SQVTM, CDR2 ANQGSEA. CDR3 amino acids: CSVASVGRADTGELFF. The CDR3 DNA follows: TGCAGCGTTGCCTCGGTGGGGAGGGCGGACACCGGGGAGCTGTTTTTT.

This clone came up a few times. The chain couples TRBV6-1 to TRBJ1-4, with a weak D call TRBD1 (6 bases). CDR3 length: 13 amino acids. Trimming left V 7 bases short and J 3 bases short, with 9 bases between. CDR1 is MNHNS and CDR2 is SASEGT in the germline V gene. The CDR3 nucleotides read TGTGCCAGCAAGGACAGTCCTAATGAAAAACTGTTTTTT. Translated, it gives CASKDSPNEKLFF.

The rearrangement uses TRBV9 and TRBJ1-5; D uncertain. Trimming removed 0 bases from V and 6 bases from J, with 10 bases in between. This CDR3 has 14 amino acids. Germline V CDR1 and CDR2: SGDLS, YYNGEE. CDR3 nucleotide sequence: TGTGCCAGCAGCGTAGAAACAGAGGGTCAGCCCCAGCATTTT. The encoded protein is CASSVETEGQPQHF.

This clone has more than one count but fewer than ten. The chain combines TRBV10-3 with TRBJ1-6; D is unresolved. This CDR3 spans 17 amino acids. Germline CDR1 reads ENHRY; CDR2 reads SYGVKD. Trimming removed 0 bases at V and 6 bases at J, with 15 bases between. The chain's CDR3 is CAISESHSQSGNSPLHF. The CDR3 nucleotides are TGTGCCATCAGTGAGTCCCACAGCCAAAGTGGTAATTCACCCCTCCACTTT.

This clone was seen more than once but under ten times. V and J are TRBV10-3 and TRBJ2-7; tentatively, D is TRBD1 (6 bases). The CDR3 sequence is 12 residues long. CDR1 is ENHRY, CDR2 SYGVKD, per germline. Trimming removed 8 bases from V and 4 bases from J, with 12 bases in between. The CDR3 spells CAIRSTGYEQYF. CDR3 DNA sequence: TGTGCCATCCGCAGCACAGGGTACGAGCAGTACTTC.

The rearrangement joins TRBV30 to TRBJ2-7, with D possibly matching TRBD2 (5 bases). The CDR3 runs 14 residues. Germline V gene lookup returns CDR1 GTSNPN and CDR2 SVGIG (reference sequence). The ends were cut back, 5 bases at V and 7 bases at J, with 21 bases in the middle. The CDR3 nucleotides are TGTGCCTGGCGCCCGGCGGGCGAGCCTACAGAGCAGTACTTC. Translated: CAWRPAGEPTEQYF.

This clone was counted only a few times. This chain joins TRBV18 and TRBJ2-1; tentative D call: TRBD2 (7 bases). V shed 1 base and J shed 0 bases, with 16 bases lying between them. The length of the CDR3 is 18 residues. Looked up from germline, CDR1 is KGHSH and CDR2 is LQKENI. CDR3 protein: CASSPQTGSSGSYNEQFF. CDR3 nucleotides: TGTGCCAGCTCACCACAGACAGGTTCTAGCGGCTCCTACAATGAGCAGTTCTTC.

The V gene is TRBV15, the J gene TRBJ2-4, with D maybe TRBD1 (5 bases). Germline CDR1 is LNHNV and CDR2 is YYDKDF (reference sequence). CDR3 length equals 20 residues. Trimming pared 3 bases from V and 6 bases from J, leaving 30 bases between. The CDR3 DNA reads as TGTGCCACCAGCAGTGGAGACAGTCGCAGGAAAATAGGGTCTCTAAACATTCAGTACTTC. As protein: CATSSGDSRRKIGSLNIQYF.

In its sample, this clone was seen a few times. J is TRBJ1-1 and V is TRBV6-5; tentative D call: TRBD1 (6 bases). V lost 2 bases to trimming and J lost 4 bases, with 14 bases between them. Germline V gene sequence: CDR1 MNHEY, CDR2 SVGAGI. The CDR3 length is 15 residues. In nucleotides, the CDR3 is TGTGCCAGCAGTTACAGTAACAGGGTGGGCACTGAAGCTTTCTTT. Protein: CASSYSNRVGTEAFF.

This clone was seen only a few times. This chain uses TRBV29-1 with TRBJ1-2; D might be TRBD1 (6 bases). The CDR3 totals 12 residues. Trimming took off 7 bases at V and 3 bases at J, with 12 bases between the two ends. Looked up from germline, CDR1 is SQVTM and CDR2 is ANQGSEA. The CDR3: CSGTQGDYGYTF. CDR3 coding DNA: TGCAGCGGGACACAGGGTGACTATGGCTACACCTTC.

This clone was detected a few times. The rearrangement links TRBV7-2 to TRBJ2-2, with 9 bases matching TRBD2. V gave up 7 bases and J gave up 4 bases; unmatched junction bases: 13. The CDR3 runs 17 residues. CDR1 and CDR2 (germline): SGHTA, FQGNSA. The CDR3 DNA reads as TGTGCCAGCACTGCAGGGCGGCGGGGGGGATTCACCGGGGAGCTGTTTTTT. Protein sequence: CASTAGRRGGFTGELFF.